One and the same sample provided the 29 T cell receptor beta chains below, sequenced in a study of synovial regulatory T cells in juvenile arthritis. Assay: immunoSEQ multiplex PCR; the TCRdb copy retains only in-frame clones and omits some. The sample's table shows about 9,700 clones. Sequenced: Treg cells from blood. Subset in this sample: remaining (HLA-DR-negative) circulating blood Treg cells. All receptors derive from a donor younger than 30 with juvenile idiopathic arthritis.

This sequence joins TRBV9 and TRBJ1-5. CDR3 length equals 16 residues. Nucleotide data are not available. Germline V gene sequence: CDR1 SGDLS, CDR2 YYNGEE. This CDR3 reads CASSVGEGALNQPQHF.

This rearrangement joins TRBV5-1 to TRBJ2-3; with no DNA, the TCRdb D assignment of TRBD2 cannot be verified. Per germline, CDR1 SGHRS and CDR2 YFSETQ. This CDR3 is built from 17 residues. The coding DNA is unavailable. The CDR3 protein is CASSPYPMGGRIDTQYF. The whole variable domain, remainder taken from reference TRBV5-1 and TRBJ2-3, is KAGVTQTPRYLIKTRGQQVTLSCSPISGHRSVSWYQQTPGQGLQFLFEYFSETQRNKGNFPGRFSGRQFSNSRSEMNVSTLELGDSALYLCASSPYPMGGRIDTQYFGPGTRLTVL.

V and J are TRBV5-1 and TRBJ2-3; there is no DNA to check the TCRdb D call of TRBD1. There are 15 residues in the CDR3. The protein alone is recorded here. Per the germline V gene, CDR1 is SGHRS and CDR2 is YFSETQ. CDR3 sequence reads: CASSYAGDRADTQYF.

The CDR3 loop reads CASGGQPPNTGELFF. The chain employs TRBV19 and TRBJ2-2; absent DNA, TCRdb's TRBD1 call cannot be checked. The CDR3 is made up of 15 amino acids. The DNA is unrecorded. CDR1 is LNHDA and CDR2 is SQIVND in the germline V gene (reference sequence).

The chain carries TRBV19 and TRBJ1-5; with no DNA, the TCRdb D assignment of TRBD1 cannot be verified. The CDR3 length is 16 residues. No DNA was logged. Germline CDR1 is LNHDA and CDR2 is SQIVND (reference sequence). The CDR3 spells CASSTRTGLSNQPQHF.

The chain combines TRBV2 with TRBJ1-2; TCRdb returns TRBD1, unconfirmable since there is no DNA. The CDR3 runs 15 residues. The coding DNA is unavailable. Germline assignment: CDR1 SNHLY and CDR2 FYNNEI. CDR3 sequence reads: CASSEEVRVAYGYTF. Supplemented by reference TRBV2 and TRBJ1-2, the full variable domain reads EPEVTQTPSHQVTQMGQEVILRCVPISNHLYFYWYRQILGQKVEFLVSFYNNEISEKSEIFDDQFSVERPDGSNFTLKIRSTKLEDSAMYFCASSEEVRVAYGYTFGSGTRLTVV.

This sequence joins TRBV5-1 and TRBJ2-5; TCRdb's D call, TRBD2, is unchecked because there is no DNA. The CDR3 has 15 residues. The DNA sequence is not available. Germline V gene sequence: CDR1 SGHRS, CDR2 YFSETQ. CDR3 amino acids: CASSSLAGTQETQYF. Full variable domain (remainder filled in from reference TRBV5-1 and TRBJ2-5): KAGVTQTPRYLIKTRGQQVTLSCSPISGHRSVSWYQQTPGQGLQFLFEYFSETQRNKGNFPGRFSGRQFSNSRSEMNVSTLELGDSALYLCASSSLAGTQETQYFGPGTRLLVL.

The chain employs TRBV4-3 and TRBJ1-1; TCRdb reports TRBD1, a call that lacks DNA to check it against. The CDR3 spans 13 residues. No DNA is given. CDR1 and CDR2 (germline): LGHNA, YSLEER. The CDR3 sequence is CASSQEGAGEAFF.

The chain couples TRBV6-5 to TRBJ2-7; TCRdb picks TRBD1, but there is no DNA to check that call. The V gene's germline CDR1 is MNHEY and CDR2 SVGAGI. The CDR3 totals 15 residues. No DNA accompanies this entry. The CDR3 reads CASSYSADIRAKQYF.

The chain carries TRBV5-1 and TRBJ2-4; TCRdb's D call of TRBD2 is untestable without DNA. Looked up from germline, CDR1 is SGHRS and CDR2 is YFSETQ. The CDR3 sequence is 16 residues long. There is no recorded DNA. The CDR3 sequence: CASSLEGGLAKNIQYF.

The CDR3 sequence is CASSNPGAVNTGELFF. The chain joins TRBV11-2 to TRBJ2-2. Germline CDR1 SGHAT, CDR2 FQNNGV. The CDR3 contains 16 residues. No DNA is listed.

The genes are TRBV7-2 and TRBJ2-3. The CDR3 spans 15 residues. The coding DNA is unavailable. The germline V gene encodes CDR1 SGHTA and CDR2 FQGNSA. CDR3 residues: CASSPLLASTDTQYF.

V and J are TRBV7-9 and TRBJ2-3; the D gene TCRdb calls, TRBD2, cannot be checked with no DNA. Germline CDR1 reads SEHNR; CDR2 reads FQNEAQ (reference sequence). There are 15 residues in the CDR3. DNA was not recorded. CDR3 sequence: CASSLSSGAGDTQYF.

This chain joins TRBV5-4 and TRBJ1-1. The germline CDR1 and CDR2 sequences are SGHNT and YYREEE (reference sequence). The CDR3 is 13 residues long. No DNA accompanies this entry. CDR3 protein: CASSFAGGHEAFF.

The chain carries TRBV7-9 and TRBJ2-6; the TCRdb D gene call, TRBD1, has no DNA to confirm it. Germline CDR1 reads SEHNR; CDR2 reads FQNEAQ (reference sequence). The CDR3 sequence is 16 residues long. The nucleotide record is missing. CDR3 sequence: CATTGTAVSGANVLTF.

This chain joins TRBV10-3 and TRBJ2-3. Germline V CDR1 and CDR2: ENHRY, SYGVKD. This CDR3 contains 15 residues. No DNA is listed. This CDR3 reads CATAINGERTDTQYF.

V and J are TRBV28 and TRBJ1-1; with no DNA, the TCRdb D assignment of TRBD1 cannot be verified. This CDR3 has 11 residues. DNA was not recorded. Germline assignment: CDR1 MDHEN and CDR2 SYDVKM. The CDR3 loop reads CASSEGAEAFF. Full variable domain (outside the CDR3, taken from reference TRBV28 and TRBJ1-1): DVKVTQSSRYLVKRTGEKVFLECVQDMDHENMFWYRQDPGLGLRLIYFSYDVKMKEKGDIPEGYSVSREKKERFSLILESASTNQTSMYLCASSEGAEAFFGQGTRLTVV.

The chain is built from TRBV7-9 and TRBJ2-3; absent DNA, TCRdb's TRBD2 call cannot be checked. CDR3 length: 15 residues. No DNA is recorded. The germline V gene encodes CDR1 SEHNR and CDR2 FQNEAQ (reference sequence). The CDR3 here is CASSFLLPSTDTQYF.

This rearrangement joins TRBV10-1 to TRBJ1-1; TCRdb's assignment of TRBD1 cannot be checked, as there is no DNA. Per germline, CDR1 WNHNN and CDR2 SYGVQD (reference sequence). The CDR3 runs to 15 residues. The record lacks a DNA sequence. The CDR3 protein is CASSETGLKNTEAFF.

This chain joins TRBV5-5 and TRBJ2-3; checking the TCRdb D call of TRBD2 is not possible without DNA. CDR1 SGHKS and CDR2 YYEKEE come from the germline V gene (reference sequence). This CDR3 has 16 amino acids. Only the protein is on record. Here the CDR3 reads CASSLGGHRGTDTQYF. Complete variable domain (other parts from reference TRBV5-5 and TRBJ2-3): DAGVTQSPTHLIKTRGQQVTLRCSPISGHKSVSWYQQVLGQGPQFIFQYYEKEERGRGNFPDRFSARQFPNYSSELNVNALLLGDSALYLCASSLGGHRGTDTQYFGPGTRLTVL.

The chain recombines TRBV7-8 with TRBJ1-1. CDR1 is SGHVS and CDR2 is FQNEAQ in the germline V gene. The CDR3 loop spans 13 amino acids. DNA was not recorded. The CDR3 is CATYPPLNTEAFF.

The chain recombines TRBV30 with TRBJ2-2; TCRdb reports TRBD1, a call that lacks DNA to check it against. CDR1 and CDR2 from the germline V gene are GTSNPN and SVGIG (reference sequence). The CDR3 has 14 residues. The entry carries no DNA sequence. The CDR3 is CAWSAGTDTGELFF.

The chain employs TRBV7-6 and TRBJ2-2; TCRdb's D call of TRBD2 is untestable without DNA. Looked up from germline, CDR1 is SGHVS and CDR2 is FNYEAQ. This CDR3 has 13 amino acids. The entry carries no DNA sequence. The CDR3 reads CASSPLNTGELFF.

The chain uses TRBV7-8 and TRBJ1-1. The CDR3 is 13 amino acids. The record lacks a DNA sequence. The V gene's germline CDR1 is SGHVS and CDR2 FQNEAQ. The CDR3 here is CASRKATSFEAFF. The full variable domain, with the rest looked up from reference TRBV7-8 and TRBJ1-1, is GAGVSQSPRYKVAKRGQDVALRCDPISGHVSLFWYQQALGQGPEFLTYFQNEAQLDKSGLPSDRFFAERPEGSVSTLKIQRTQQEDSAVYLCASRKATSFEAFFGQGTRLTVV.

The chain joins TRBV9 to TRBJ1-1; checking the TCRdb D call of TRBD1 is not possible without DNA. In germline, CDR1 is SGDLS, CDR2 YYNGEE. The length of the CDR3 is 16 residues. The DNA is unrecorded. The chain's CDR3 is CASSVSQGIGGTEAFF.

The V gene is TRBV7-9, the J gene TRBJ1-3; TCRdb names TRBD1, which stays unverified in the absence of DNA. The CDR3 is made up of 14 amino acids. Only the protein sequence is given. Germline CDR1 SEHNR, CDR2 FQNEAQ (reference sequence). CDR3 region: CASSPQTSGNTIYF.

The CDR3 protein is CASSLHFAGLSYEQYF. The V and J genes are TRBV7-2 and TRBJ2-7; TCRdb proposes TRBD2, but this gene call is untestable without DNA. The CDR3 has 16 residues. DNA is not on record. The V gene's germline CDR1 is SGHTA and CDR2 FQGNSA.

The CDR3 loop is CASSSDRGNTIYF. The chain couples TRBV7-2 to TRBJ1-3; TCRdb's D gene call, TRBD1, goes unchecked for lack of DNA. This CDR3 spans 13 amino acids. No coding sequence is recorded. CDR1 is SGHTA and CDR2 is FQGNSA in the germline V gene.

This sequence joins TRBV7-2 and TRBJ2-7; the D call of TRBD2 rests on TCRdb alone, since no DNA is present to check it. Germline CDR1 is SGHTA and CDR2 is FQGNSA. The CDR3 runs to 15 residues. No DNA was logged. The CDR3 sequence: CASSLAGTSSYEQYF.